Listed here is a single TCR beta chain. Its antigen is not identified. The data were taken from a study of graft-versus-host responses after intestinal transplantation. Study-wide background: Transplant recipients had multivisceral, liver-intestinal, or isolated intestinal grafts.

Repertoires were generated with immunoSEQ multiplex PCR, while TCRdb's copy carries only in-frame clones and drops some. The sample lists some 8,000 clones; 85% to 95% were seen once. Findings and limits, study-wide: Graft-donor T cell macrochimerism coincided with high graft-versus-host to host-versus-graft clonal ratios in allografts. GvH clones surfaced in recipient marrow, some emerging earlier in ileum or blood. Circulating GvH clones peaking coincided with falling HvG clones soon after transplant.

Sequencing was performed on PBMCs, taken 30 to 31 days after intestinal transplant. The origin of this receptor is a human patient who received an intestinal transplant, so some T cells may come from the graft donor.

In nucleotides, the CDR3 is TGTGCTAGTGGTTTGGTATGGCATCTGAATACGCAGTATTTT. Translated: CASGLVWHLNTQYF. V is TRBV12-5 and J is TRBJ2-3; D is uncertain. This CDR3 comprises 14 residues. Trimming removed 0 bases at V and 7 bases at J, with 11 bases between. Germline loops: CDR1 LGHNT, CDR2 FRNRAP.